The 20 T cell receptor beta chains presented below share a single source sample, sequenced in a study of glioma-infiltrating T cells after dendritic cell vaccination. Libraries were prepared by immunoSEQ multiplex PCR; TCRdb keeps only in-frame clonotypes and omits some of them. The sample contains tens of thousands of clones, roughly 87% of which appear only once. Stated time point: after dendritic cell vaccination, including at tumor progression/relapse. The material was blood, obtained after dendritic cell vaccination. The receptors derive from a human donor with glioblastoma.

This clone has just a few counts. The gene calls are TRBV4-3 and TRBJ2-7; TRBD1 aligns across 8 bases. J was trimmed by 5 bases and V by 0 bases; bases with no gene match: 3. CDR3 length: 14 residues. Per germline, CDR1 LGHNA and CDR2 YSLEER. CDR3 in DNA: TGCGCCAGCAGCCAAGATCTGGACAGGGACGAGCAGTACTTC. Translated: CASSQDLDRDEQYF.

This clone was counted a single time. The chain combines TRBV5-1 with TRBJ1-1, with a possible D match to TRBD1 (6 bases). The V end lost 4 bases, the J end lost 4 bases, and 14 bases lay between the germline ends. CDR1 SGHRS and CDR2 YFSETQ come from the germline V gene. The CDR3 is 14 amino acids. In DNA form, the CDR3 reads TGCGCCAGCAGCCCCGGCAGGGGTGGCACTGAAGCTTTCTTT. Amino acid sequence: CASSPGRGGTEAFF.

This CDR3 reads CASSSRQLSNQPQHF. The CDR3, as DNA: TGTGCCAGCAGCTCGCGACAGTTAAGCAATCAGCCCCAGCATTTT. The chain employs TRBV7-2 and TRBJ1-5, with D maybe TRBD1 (5 bases). In germline, CDR1 is SGHTA, CDR2 FQGNSA. The V and J ends lost 4 bases and 1 base respectively, with 11 bases between them. The CDR3 contains 15 residues.

V is TRBV7-9 and J is TRBJ1-1, with 7 bases that match TRBD1. CDR1 is SEHNR and CDR2 is FQNEAQ in the germline V gene (reference sequence). Trimming at V came to 4 bases and at J to 1 base, leaving 6 bases not matched to a gene. The CDR3 covers 15 residues. The chain's CDR3 is CASSSPTGANTEAFF. The CDR3 bases are TGTGCCAGCAGCTCCCCTACAGGGGCGAACACTGAAGCTTTCTTT.

This chain links TRBV19 with TRBJ1-1; the D is unclear. Trimming took off 5 bases at V and 1 base at J, with 8 bases between the two ends. Germline lookup yields CDR1 LNHDA and CDR2 SQIVND (reference sequence). The CDR3 has 13 amino acids. The CDR3 DNA follows: TGTGCCAGTAGTGTATCGCGGAACACTGAAGCTTTCTTT. Protein: CASSVSRNTEAFF.

This chain links TRBV5-6 with TRBJ2-5; a possible D gene is TRBD2 (5 bases). Germline V gives CDR1 SGHDT, CDR2 YYEEEE. The CDR3 is made up of 17 amino acids. Trimming took off 3 bases at V and 5 bases at J, with 23 bases between the two ends. Written as DNA, the CDR3 is TGTGCCAGCAGCTCCTATGGAGTACTAGGAGGTATCGAGACCCAGTACTTC. It specifies CASSSYGVLGGIETQYF.

The chain recombines TRBV5-6 with TRBJ1-5, with 7 positions matching TRBD1. With 2 bases clipped from V and 3 bases from J, the junction kept 8 bases outside the gene matches. The CDR3 spans 16 residues. The V gene's germline CDR1 is SGHDT and CDR2 YYEEEE. DNA of the CDR3: TGTGCCAGCAGCTTTCTGGCAGGGGGTAACAATCAGCCCCAGCATTTT. It encodes CASSFLAGGNNQPQHF.

The chain employs TRBV6-5 and TRBJ2-5; TRBD2 agrees at 9 bases. Germline assignment: CDR1 MNHEY and CDR2 SVGAGI. V lost 2 bases and J lost 5; bases outside the gene matches: 3. This CDR3 is 14 amino acids long. The CDR3 is CASSYGLAGETQYF. The CDR3 DNA reads as TGTGCCAGCAGTTACGGGCTAGCGGGGGAGACCCAGTACTTC.

This clone was counted a few times. The chain combines TRBV19 with TRBJ2-7; 7 nucleotides line up with TRBD1. The CDR3 length is 13 residues. After removal of 4 bases from V and 3 bases from J, the junction contained 3 bases not matched to a gene. Looked up from germline, CDR1 is LNHDA and CDR2 is SQIVND (reference sequence). The CDR3 sequence is CASSTRQGYEQYF. CDR3 sequence (DNA): TGTGCCAGTAGTACAAGACAGGGCTACGAGCAGTACTTC.

This clone was detected only once. This chain links TRBV6-5 with TRBJ2-2; the D gene is possibly TRBD2 (6 bases). Germline loops: CDR1 MNHEY, CDR2 SVGAGI. This CDR3 comprises 14 residues. The ends were cut back, 6 bases at V and 5 bases at J, with 13 bases in the middle. The chain's CDR3 is CASRKSGVTGELFF. The CDR3 nucleotides are TGTGCCAGCAGGAAATCGGGAGTAACCGGGGAGCTGTTTTTT.

The rearrangement links TRBV7-9 to TRBJ1-4; 7 bases are a match to TRBD1. Per germline, CDR1 SEHNR and CDR2 FQNEAQ (reference sequence). V gave up 1 base and J gave up 0 bases; unmatched junction bases: 2. The CDR3 has 16 residues. As DNA, the CDR3 is TGTGCCAGCAGCTTAGGGGACAGAACAACTAATGAAAAACTGTTTTTT. Translated: CASSLGDRTTNEKLFF.

The V gene is TRBV5-4, the J gene TRBJ2-2; D gene uncertain. In germline, CDR1 is SGHNT, CDR2 YYREEE (reference sequence). Trimming removed 0 bases at V and 0 bases at J, with 9 bases between. The CDR3 contains 16 residues. This CDR3 is CASSLGSRANTGELFF. For the CDR3, the DNA is TGTGCCAGCAGCTTGGGATCCCGCGCGAACACCGGGGAGCTGTTTTTT.

J is TRBJ2-7 and V is TRBV4-1; no definite D call. Trimming took 2 bases from V and 2 from J, leaving 10 bases between them. CDR3 size: 14 residues. Germline-derived CDR1 and CDR2 are MGHRA and YSYEKL. The CDR3 DNA follows: TGCGCCAGCAGCCAAAGCCCCATCCCCTACGAGCAGTACTTC. Its protein product is CASSQSPIPYEQYF.

The chain joins TRBV12-5 to TRBJ1-2; the D gene is possibly TRBD1 (6 bases). The length of the CDR3 is 16 residues. Germline V gene sequence: CDR1 LGHNT, CDR2 FRNRAP. Trimming removed 1 base at V and 8 bases at J, with 20 bases between. Here the CDR3 reads CASGLDQGQIARGYTF. CDR3 sequence (DNA): TGTGCTAGTGGTTTGGATCAAGGACAGATAGCTAGGGGCTACACCTTC.

The genes are TRBV5-8 and TRBJ2-7, with a possible D match to TRBD2 (5 bases). Trimming took 4 bases from V and 7 from J, leaving 9 bases between them. CDR1 is SGHTS, CDR2 YDEGEE, per germline. There are 11 residues in the CDR3. The CDR3 sequence: CASSPPGEQYF. The DNA for the CDR3 is TGTGCCAGCAGCCCCCCGGGGGAGCAGTACTTC.

The V and J genes are TRBV6-5 and TRBJ2-7; 9 bases are a match to TRBD2. The CDR3 spans 15 residues. From germline, CDR1 is MNHEY and CDR2 SVGAGI. Trimming took 5 bases from V and 6 from J; bases not matched to a gene: 11. CDR3 coding DNA: TGTGCCAGCAGTGCCCCCGATAGCGGGGGAGGCGAGCAGTACTTC. Its translation: CASSAPDSGGGEQYF.

The chain joins TRBV4-2 to TRBJ2-7; no firm D call. V was trimmed by 0 bases and J by 6 bases, leaving 6 bases between them. The CDR3 contains 12 residues. Germline V gives CDR1 LGHNA, CDR2 YNFKEQ. The CDR3 DNA reads TGTGCCAGCAGCCAAGATTCATTCGAGCAGTACTTC. As protein: CASSQDSFEQYF.

The chain is built from TRBV11-1 and TRBJ1-2, with 9 bases matching TRBD1. This CDR3 has 15 residues. The junction had 9 bases not matched to a gene; V was cut back by 4 bases and J by 6 bases. Germline V lookup: CDR1 SGHAT, CDR2 FQDESV (reference sequence). The CDR3 here is CASSSTGTGMHGYTF. The CDR3 DNA is TGTGCCAGCAGCTCTACCGGGACAGGGATGCATGGCTACACCTTC. Full variable domain (missing parts from reference TRBV11-1 and TRBJ1-2): EAEVAQSPRYKITEKSQAVAFWCDPISGHATLYWYRQILGQGPELLVQFQDESVVDDSQLPKDRFSAERLKGVDSTLKIQPAELGDSAMYLCASSSTGTGMHGYTFGSGTRLTVV.

The chain employs TRBV7-9 and TRBJ2-5, with TRBD2 matching 7 bases. The CDR3 contains 14 residues. CDR1 is SEHNR and CDR2 is FQNEAQ in the germline V gene (reference sequence). V trimming: 6 bases; J trimming: 4 bases; junction bases outside the gene matches: 8. CDR3 nucleotides: TGTGCCAGCAGTCCCTCTAGCGGAAGAGAGACCCAGTACTTC. Its translation: CASSPSSGRETQYF.

The chain uses TRBV4-1 and TRBJ1-5, with D possibly being TRBD1 (5 bases). CDR3 size: 17 residues. The germline V gene has CDR1 MGHRA and CDR2 YSYEKL. The V end lost 1 base, the J end lost 3 bases, and 16 bases lay between the germline ends. The CDR3 DNA reads as TGCGCCAGCAGCCAAGTGTTAAGGGAGGGGACCAATCAGCCCCAGCATTTT. This gives the protein CASSQVLREGTNQPQHF.